Listed below are T cell receptor beta chains from one sample, sequenced in a study of cytotoxic CD8 clonotypes in ibrutinib-treated CLL. Some clones are missing from TCRdb's copy, which holds only in-frame ones; the method was immunoSEQ multiplex PCR. Among hundreds of thousands of clones listed, over 60% were seen once. The material sequenced was PBMCs, taken after 36 months of ibrutinib treatment. The receptor set was obtained from a human donor with chronic lymphocytic leukemia. Each CDR3 is given with its conserved first and last residue. The D gene is left open where the match is weak. Rows give clone size only sometimes, using once, few, many, or a class for an expanded clone.

abundance: -
j_gene: TRBJ1-6
v_gene: TRBV28
d_gene: -
CDR3aa: CASSLEGAGSPLHF
CDR3nt: TGTGCCAGCAGTTTAGAGGGAGCGGGATCACCCCTCCACTTT

abundance: -
j_gene: TRBJ1-4
v_gene: TRBV11-2
d_gene: -
CDR3aa: CASSLEGTFGEKLFF
CDR3nt: TGTGCCAGCAGCTTAGAGGGGACTTTCGGTGAAAAACTGTTTTTT

abundance: -
j_gene: TRBJ2-2
v_gene: TRBV19
d_gene: -
CDR3aa: CASSLDRTNTGELFF
CDR3nt: TGTGCCAGTAGTTTAGACAGGACGAACACCGGGGAGCTGTTTTTT

abundance: -
j_gene: TRBJ2-7
v_gene: TRBV18
d_gene: TRBD2
CDR3aa: CASSPPGLAGSEQYF
CDR3nt: TGTGCCAGCTCACCGCCAGGACTAGCGGGGAGCGAGCAGTACTTC

abundance: -
j_gene: TRBJ2-1
v_gene: TRBV7-3
d_gene: -
CDR3aa: CASSLSPLATRHNEQFF
CDR3nt: TGTGCCAGCAGCTTAAGCCCGCTGGCTACTCGTCACAATGAGCAGTTCTTC

abundance: -
j_gene: TRBJ2-2
v_gene: TRBV12-2
d_gene: -
CDR3aa: CASRLFPSIAGELFF
CDR3nt: TGTGCAAGTCGCTTATTCCCTAGCATTGCCGGGGAGCTGTTTTTT

abundance: few
j_gene: TRBJ1-2
v_gene: TRBV28
d_gene: TRBD1
CDR3aa: CASSWDSTYGYTF
CDR3nt: TGTGCCAGCAGTTGGGACAGCACTTATGGCTACACCTTC

abundance: -
j_gene: TRBJ1-5
v_gene: TRBV2
d_gene: -
CDR3aa: CASSPSDRRNQPQHF
CDR3nt: TGTGCCAGCAGTCCATCGGACCGACGTAATCAGCCCCAGCATTTT

abundance: -
j_gene: TRBJ2-7
v_gene: TRBV2
d_gene: -
CDR3aa: CASSEPGRSYEQYF
CDR3nt: TGTGCCAGCAGTGAGCCAGGGAGAAGCTACGAGCAGTACTTC

abundance: -
j_gene: TRBJ1-5
v_gene: TRBV5-6
d_gene: -
CDR3aa: CASSFSVGETGNQPQHF
CDR3nt: TGTGCCAGCAGCTTTAGTGTCGGGGAGACTGGCAATCAGCCCCAGCATTTT

abundance: -
j_gene: TRBJ2-5
v_gene: TRBV11-2
d_gene: -
CDR3aa: CASSPLGSAGVETQYF
CDR3nt: TGTGCCAGCAGCCCATTAGGGAGCGCTGGTGTAGAGACCCAGTACTTC

abundance: few
j_gene: TRBJ2-1
v_gene: TRBV13
d_gene: -
CDR3aa: CASSFGQPPYNEQFF
CDR3nt: TGTGCCAGCAGCTTCGGACAGCCCCCCTACAATGAGCAGTTCTTC

abundance: -
j_gene: TRBJ1-4
v_gene: TRBV28
d_gene: -
CDR3aa: CASISLRRDEKLFF
CDR3nt: TGTGCCAGCATCTCGCTCCGACGGGATGAAAAACTGTTTTTT

abundance: -
j_gene: TRBJ1-2
v_gene: TRBV4-1
d_gene: -
CDR3aa: CASSQNTGLYGYTF
CDR3nt: TGCGCCAGCAGCCAAAATACAGGGCTCTATGGCTACACCTTC

abundance: -
j_gene: TRBJ1-2
v_gene: TRBV5-4
d_gene: TRBD1
CDR3aa: CASSLGDRGPIGYTF
CDR3nt: TGTGCCAGCAGCTTGGGGGACAGGGGGCCTATTGGCTACACCTTC

abundance: -
j_gene: TRBJ2-7
v_gene: TRBV7-8
d_gene: -
CDR3aa: CASSFSGKLEQYF
CDR3nt: TGTGCCAGCAGCTTTTCAGGGAAGTTAGAGCAGTACTTC

abundance: -
j_gene: TRBJ1-1
v_gene: TRBV6-5
d_gene: -
CDR3aa: CASRGIVAFF
CDR3nt: TGTGCCAGCAGGGGTATTGTAGCTTTCTTT

abundance: -
j_gene: TRBJ2-7
v_gene: TRBV5-6
d_gene: -
CDR3aa: CASSLVLTGRGQYF
CDR3nt: TGTGCCAGCAGCTTGGTACTCACAGGGCGGGGGCAGTACTTC

abundance: -
j_gene: TRBJ2-7
v_gene: TRBV28
d_gene: -
CDR3aa: CASSTPHLVGEQYF
CDR3nt: TGTGCCAGCAGTACCCCCCACCTAGTGGGTGAGCAGTACTTC

abundance: -
j_gene: TRBJ1-2
v_gene: TRBV6-5
d_gene: -
CDR3aa: CASSYSMGLPPRGYTF
CDR3nt: TGTGCCAGCAGTTACTCGATGGGGCTTCCACCGCGGGGCTACACCTTC

abundance: -
j_gene: TRBJ2-2
v_gene: TRBV9
d_gene: -
CDR3aa: CASSPPSWFGELFF
CDR3nt: TGTGCCAGCAGCCCTCCGAGCTGGTTCGGGGAGCTGTTTTTT

abundance: few
j_gene: TRBJ1-1
v_gene: TRBV10-3
d_gene: -
CDR3aa: CAISESRGARNTEAFF
CDR3nt: TGTGCCATCAGTGAGTCGCGGGGGGCGAGGAACACTGAAGCTTTCTTT

abundance: -
j_gene: TRBJ2-7
v_gene: TRBV7-9
d_gene: TRBD1
CDR3aa: CASRPSGTGDYEQYF
CDR3nt: TGTGCCAGCAGACCCTCCGGGACAGGGGACTACGAGCAGTACTTC

abundance: -
j_gene: TRBJ2-5
v_gene: TRBV28
d_gene: -
CDR3aa: CASSFLTRGFQETQYF
CDR3nt: TGTGCCAGCAGTTTTCTTACGAGGGGATTCCAAGAGACCCAGTACTTC

abundance: -
j_gene: TRBJ2-5
v_gene: TRBV6-6
d_gene: TRBD2
CDR3aa: CASSYAGVDETQYF
CDR3nt: TGTGCCAGCAGTTACGCGGGGGTGGATGAGACCCAGTACTTC